This T cell receptor beta chain was sequenced in a study of glioma-infiltrating T cells. General study points: Very few CDR3 sequences were shared between tissue and blood. Gliomas, especially low-grade, showed above-expected tissue-blood divergence; non-neoplastic patients showed below.

CDR1 DFQATT and CDR2 SNEGSKA come from the germline V gene (reference sequence). V shed 3 bases, J shed 5 bases, and the junction held 3 bases outside the gene matches. The CDR3 runs 12 residues. Using RNA template, CDR3s of TCR alpha and beta were amplified with iRepertoire arm-PCR. Tissue mRNA or PBMC total RNA, roughly 90-400 ng, went into one-step reverse transcription and amplification. TCRdb used MiXCR to reprocess the multiplex PCR reads, holding one entry per CDR3 protein. The sample records around 150,000 distinct CDR3 sequences, 30% to 40% being singletons. This clonotype appeared a few times. Its specificity is unknown.

The sequence derives from a human donor with low-grade glioma or glioblastoma, undergoing nonglioma brain surgery, or in good health (not recorded which). Material for sequencing was glioma tissue, nonneoplastic brain tissue, or PBMCs (not recorded which). The chain combines TRBV20-1 with TRBJ2-7, with TRBD1 identical over 8 bases. CDR3 region: CSASQQGDEQYF. The CDR3 DNA is TGCAGTGCTAGCCAACAGGGGGACGAGCAGTACTTC.